This T cell receptor (beta chain) was recovered during a study of graft-versus-host responses after intestinal transplantation. The repertoire was sequenced with immunoSEQ multiplex PCR; TCRdb's copy has only in-frame clones and lacks some. The data hold some 7,200 clones, with roughly 72% observed a single time. Germline values: CDR1 SGHRS, CDR2 YFSETQ. Trimming stripped 0 bases from V and 2 bases from J, with 13 bases between. This CDR3 comprises 16 residues. Intraepithelial and lamina propria lymphocytes were freed from processed graft tissue. Findings of the study overall: GvH clones appeared in recipient marrow, some first in ileum or blood. Some patients had graft-donor T cell macrochimerism. In their allografts, the ratios of graft-versus-host to host-versus-graft T cell clones were high.

Of note for this clone: The antigen is unknown.

The TCR sequence derives from a human patient who received an intestinal transplant, so some T cells may come from the graft donor. Sample: ileum tissue, taken 55 days after transplant. V gene TRBV5-1 combines with J gene TRBJ2-3; possible D gene TRBD2, 5 bases. The CDR3: CASSLGAAGPTDTQYF. CDR3 coding DNA: TGCGCCAGCAGCTTGGGGGCGGCGGGCCCCACAGATACGCAGTATTTT.